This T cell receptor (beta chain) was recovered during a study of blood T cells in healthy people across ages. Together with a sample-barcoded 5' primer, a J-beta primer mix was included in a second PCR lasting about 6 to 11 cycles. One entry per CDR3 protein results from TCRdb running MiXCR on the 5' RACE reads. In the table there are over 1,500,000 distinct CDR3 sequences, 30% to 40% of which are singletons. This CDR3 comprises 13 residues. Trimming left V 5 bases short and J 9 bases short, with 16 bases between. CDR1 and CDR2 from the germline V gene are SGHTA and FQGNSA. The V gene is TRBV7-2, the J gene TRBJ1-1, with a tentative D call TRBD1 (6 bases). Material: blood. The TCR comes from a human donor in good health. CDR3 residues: CASSPRQGSQAFF. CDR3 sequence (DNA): TGTGCCAGCAGCCCCCGCCAGGGGAGTCAAGCTTTCTTT.